Each of the 14 T cell receptor beta chains below was sequenced from the same sample in a study of T cell repertoires in cytomegalovirus infection. TCRdb called the reads again in MiXCR, with one record for every CDR3 protein. The repertoire holds roughly 230,000 distinct CDR3 sequences, approximately 22% seen once, with 15% to 20% in the top ten. The sequenced sample was CD8+ T cells from PBMCs. The receptors stem from a human donor in good health (CMV status not recorded). Some clones in this sample may be carry-over from other donors' samples.

The V call is TRBV28, the J call TRBJ1-2; 7 positions agree with TRBD1. With 7 bases clipped from V and 6 bases from J, the junction kept 8 bases outside the gene matches. The germline V gene encodes CDR1 MDHEN and CDR2 SYDVKM. CDR3 length equals 13 residues. This CDR3 reads CASTISTGNGYTF. The DNA for the CDR3 is TGTGCCAGCACCATCTCGACAGGGAATGGCTACACCTTC.

This clonotype counts as medium-sized. This chain links TRBV7-6 with TRBJ1-5; 7 bases line up with TRBD1. In germline, CDR1 is SGHVS, CDR2 FNYEAQ. This CDR3 region has 16 residues. The J segment lost 0 bases and the V segment lost 2 bases, leaving 4 bases of the junction unmatched. CDR3 loop: CASSLMQGGSNQPQHF. The CDR3, as DNA: TGTGCCAGCAGCTTAATGCAGGGGGGTAGCAATCAGCCCCAGCATTTT.

Only a few counts were recorded for this clonotype. This chain links TRBV11-2 with TRBJ2-2, with D perhaps TRBD2 (5 bases). The CDR3 contains 13 residues. Germline values: CDR1 SGHAT, CDR2 FQNNGV. V was pared by 5 bases and J by 8 bases, with 12 bases between. CDR3 in DNA: TGTGCCAGCAGCACCGCGACGGGGGGGGAGCTGTTTTTT. Translating it yields CASSTATGGELFF.

This clonotype showed up many times. The V call is TRBV7-2, the J call TRBJ2-1; D uncertain. The germline V gene encodes CDR1 SGHTA and CDR2 FQGNSA. Trimming pared 5 bases from V and 3 bases from J, leaving 11 bases between. This CDR3 has 14 amino acids. The CDR3 here is CASSLDGNYNEQFF. The CDR3 DNA is TGTGCCAGCAGCCTAGACGGAAACTACAATGAGCAGTTCTTC.

Written as DNA, the CDR3 is TGTGCCAGCAGCCCTACTTCGAGCTCCTACAATGAGCAGTTCTTC. Its protein product is CASSPTSSSYNEQFF. The chain employs TRBV28 and TRBJ2-1; unclear D gene. Between the trimmed V and J ends, which lost 6 bases and 0 bases, there was a span of 12 bases. The CDR3 contains 15 residues. Germline lookup yields CDR1 MDHEN and CDR2 SYDVKM.

This clonotype was found a few times. The genes are TRBV12-3 or TRBV12-4 and TRBJ2-2; TRBD1 agrees at 7 bases. This CDR3 contains 20 residues. The V and J ends lost 6 bases and 3 bases, in that order; junction bases with no gene match: 22. The CDR3, as DNA: TGTGCCAGCAGAATCCGGGACAGCCTAATGCCGGGATGGGACACCGGGGAGCTGTTTTTT. This translates into CASRIRDSLMPGWDTGELFF.

V gene TRBV29-1 combines with J gene TRBJ2-1; possibly TRBD2 for D (7 bases). The CDR3 runs to 15 residues. Looked up from germline, CDR1 is SQVTM and CDR2 is ANQGSEA. The V end lost 2 bases, the J end lost 5 bases, and 16 bases lay between the germline ends. The CDR3 loop is CSVENGGGGHNEQFF. The CDR3 DNA is TGCAGCGTTGAAAATGGAGGCGGGGGCCACAATGAGCAGTTCTTC.

This clonotype has at least ten counts. The rearrangement links TRBV28 to TRBJ1-2; D ambiguous. The CDR3 sequence is 14 residues long. V was cut by 6 bases and J by 2 bases, with 13 bases left in between. Per the germline V gene, CDR1 is MDHEN and CDR2 is SYDVKM. DNA for the CDR3: TGTGCCAGCAGCCCCGGCACCTCCAACTATGGCTACACCTTC. This codes for CASSPGTSNYGYTF.

Only one count was recorded for this clonotype. V usage is TRBV25-1 and J usage is TRBJ2-1; 9 bases are shared with TRBD1. The CDR3 has 16 amino acids. CDR1 is MGHDK and CDR2 is SYGVNS in the germline V gene. The V segment lost 4 bases and the J segment 1 base; nucleotides outside the gene matches: 5. As DNA, the CDR3 is TGTGCCAGCAGTGGGGACAGGGTCATTTCCTACAATGAGCAGTTCTTC. Its translation: CASSGDRVISYNEQFF.

This clonotype was seen many times. The genes are TRBV6-2 or TRBV6-3 and TRBJ2-1; either TRBD1 or TRBD2 may fit D (5 bases each). The CDR3 is made up of 13 amino acids. Trimming left V 8 bases short and J 10 bases short, with 18 bases between. Germline V gene lookup returns CDR1 MNHEY and CDR2 SVGEGT. The CDR3 nucleotides are TGTGCCAGCTCGGGACCTCCGCCCCCCGAGCAGTTCTTC. Translating it yields CASSGPPPPEQFF.

The chain recombines TRBV5-4 with TRBJ2-1; 8 positions match TRBD2. CDR1 and CDR2 from the germline V gene are SGHNT and YYREEE (reference sequence). V shed 7 bases and J 5 bases; nucleotides not matched to a gene: 11. The CDR3 extends over 15 amino acids. CDR3 bases: TGTGCCAGCTTCCGGACCGGGACTAGAGACAATGAGCAGTTCTTC. Translation gives CASFRTGTRDNEQFF.

This chain uses TRBV9 with TRBJ1-1, with a tentative D call TRBD1 (5 bases). This CDR3 region has 14 residues. Germline CDR1 SGDLS, CDR2 YYNGEE. With 3 bases removed from V and 5 bases from J, the gap between germline ends came to 14 bases. CDR3 in DNA: TGTGCCAGCAGCGAGCACAGGATCGGGACTGAAGCTTTCTTT. This encodes CASSEHRIGTEAFF.

In its sample, this clonotype ranks as medium-sized. This sequence joins TRBV7-6 and TRBJ2-5, with TRBD2 matching 7 bases. Germline V lookup: CDR1 SGHVS, CDR2 FNYEAQ. V shed 3 bases, J shed 0 bases, and the junction held 7 bases outside the gene matches. This CDR3 contains 16 residues. CDR3 sequence reads: CASSLLLAAHQETQYF. CDR3 nucleotide sequence: TGTGCCAGCAGCTTGCTTCTAGCGGCCCACCAAGAGACCCAGTACTTC.

This clonotype was recorded at least ten times. The chain employs TRBV28 and TRBJ2-2, with unresolved D. Germline CDR1 is MDHEN and CDR2 is SYDVKM. The CDR3 runs to 14 residues. V was shortened by 5 bases and J by 1 base, with 8 bases between the two germline ends. CDR3 coding DNA: TGTGCCAGCAGTCCCGCAGGGAACACCGGGGAGCTGTTTTTT. This encodes CASSPAGNTGELFF.